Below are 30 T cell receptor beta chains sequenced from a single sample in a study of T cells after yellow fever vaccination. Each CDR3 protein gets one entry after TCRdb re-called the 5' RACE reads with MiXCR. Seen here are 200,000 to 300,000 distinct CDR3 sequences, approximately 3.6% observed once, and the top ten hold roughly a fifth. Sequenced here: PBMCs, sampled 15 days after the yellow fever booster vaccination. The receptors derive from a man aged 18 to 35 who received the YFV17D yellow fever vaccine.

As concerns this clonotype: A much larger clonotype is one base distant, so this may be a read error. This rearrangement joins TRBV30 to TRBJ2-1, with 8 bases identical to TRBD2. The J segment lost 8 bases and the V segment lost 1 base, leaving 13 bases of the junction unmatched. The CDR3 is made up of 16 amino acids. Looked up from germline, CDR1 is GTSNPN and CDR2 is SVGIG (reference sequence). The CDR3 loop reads CAWSGNDGGARYEQFF. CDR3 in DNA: TGTGCCTGGAGTGGGAATGACGGGGGGGCGCGGTATGAGCAGTTCTTC.

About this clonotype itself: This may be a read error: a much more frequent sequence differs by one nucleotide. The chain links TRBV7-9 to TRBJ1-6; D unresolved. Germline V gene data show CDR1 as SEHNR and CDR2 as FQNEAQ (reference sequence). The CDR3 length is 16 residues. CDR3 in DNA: TGTGCCAGCAGCTCGACACGTAGCTCCTATAATTCACCCCTCCCCTTT. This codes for CASSSTRSSYNSPLPF. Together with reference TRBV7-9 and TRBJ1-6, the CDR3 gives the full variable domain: DTGVSQNPRHKITKRGQNVTFRCDPISEHNRLYWYRQTLGQGPEFLTYFQNEAQLEKSRLLSDRFSAERPKGSFSTLEIQRTEQGDSAMYLCASSSTRSSYNSPLPFGNGTRLTVT.

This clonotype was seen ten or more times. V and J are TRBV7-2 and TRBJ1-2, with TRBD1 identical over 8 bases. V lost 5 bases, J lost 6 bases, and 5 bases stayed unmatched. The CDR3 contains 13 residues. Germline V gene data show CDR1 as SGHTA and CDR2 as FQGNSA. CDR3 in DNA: TGTGCCAGCAGCCCTCCACAGGGGGATGGCTACACCTTC. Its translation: CASSPPQGDGYTF.

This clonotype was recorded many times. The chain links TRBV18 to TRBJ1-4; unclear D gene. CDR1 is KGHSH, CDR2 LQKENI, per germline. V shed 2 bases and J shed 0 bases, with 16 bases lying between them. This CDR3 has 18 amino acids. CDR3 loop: CASSPSAHRLATNEKLFF. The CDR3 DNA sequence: TGTGCCAGCTCACCAAGTGCACACCGACTTGCAACTAATGAAAAACTGTTTTTT.

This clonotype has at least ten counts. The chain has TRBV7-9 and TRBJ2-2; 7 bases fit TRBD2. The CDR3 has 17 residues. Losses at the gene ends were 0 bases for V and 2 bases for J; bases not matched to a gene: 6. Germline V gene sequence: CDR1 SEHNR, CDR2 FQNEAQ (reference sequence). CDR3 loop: CASSLAGTTTNTGELFF. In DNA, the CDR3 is TGTGCCAGCAGCTTAGCCGGGACTACCACAAACACCGGGGAGCTGTTTTTT.

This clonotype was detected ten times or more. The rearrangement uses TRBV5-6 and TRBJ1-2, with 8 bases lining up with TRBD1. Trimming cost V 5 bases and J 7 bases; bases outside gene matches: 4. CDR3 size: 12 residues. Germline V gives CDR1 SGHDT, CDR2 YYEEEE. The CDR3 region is CASRFGTGGYTF. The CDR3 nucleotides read TGTGCCAGCAGATTCGGGACAGGTGGCTACACCTTC.

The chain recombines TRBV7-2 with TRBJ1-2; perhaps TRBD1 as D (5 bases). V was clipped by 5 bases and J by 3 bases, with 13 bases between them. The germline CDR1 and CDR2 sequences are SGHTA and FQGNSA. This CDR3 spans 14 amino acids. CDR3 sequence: CASSGGTGHYGYTF. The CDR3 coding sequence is TGTGCCAGCAGCGGAGGGACGGGTCACTATGGCTACACCTTC.

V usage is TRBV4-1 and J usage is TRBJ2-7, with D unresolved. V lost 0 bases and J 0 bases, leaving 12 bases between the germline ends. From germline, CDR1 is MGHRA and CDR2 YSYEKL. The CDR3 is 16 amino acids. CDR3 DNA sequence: TGCGCCAGCAGCCAAGATCGGGTAGGCAGCTCCTACGAGCAGTACGTC. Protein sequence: CASSQDRVGSSYEQYV.

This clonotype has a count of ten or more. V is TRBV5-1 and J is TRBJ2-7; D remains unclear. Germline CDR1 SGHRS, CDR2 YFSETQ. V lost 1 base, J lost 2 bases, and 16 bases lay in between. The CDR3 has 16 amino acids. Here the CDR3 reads CASSLSSFGEAYEQYV. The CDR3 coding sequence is TGCGCCAGCAGCTTGTCGTCATTCGGCGAAGCCTACGAGCAGTACGTC.

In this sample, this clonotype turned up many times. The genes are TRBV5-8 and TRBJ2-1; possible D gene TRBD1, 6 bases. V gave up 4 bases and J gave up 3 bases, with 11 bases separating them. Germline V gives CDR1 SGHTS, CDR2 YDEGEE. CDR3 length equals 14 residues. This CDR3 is CASSQEGVYNEQFF. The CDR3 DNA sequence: TGTGCCAGCAGCCAAGAGGGGGTCTACAATGAGCAGTTCTTC.

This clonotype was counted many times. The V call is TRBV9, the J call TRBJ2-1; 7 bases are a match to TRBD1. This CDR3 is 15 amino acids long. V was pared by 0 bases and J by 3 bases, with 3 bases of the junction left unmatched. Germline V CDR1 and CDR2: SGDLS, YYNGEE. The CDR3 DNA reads TGTGCCAGCAGCGTAGCTTCAGGGGGCTACAATGAGCAGTTCTTC. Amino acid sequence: CASSVASGGYNEQFF. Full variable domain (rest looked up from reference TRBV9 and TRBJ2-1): DSGVTQTPKHLITATGQRVTLRCSPRSGDLSVYWYQQSLDQGLQFLIQYYNGEERAKGNILERFSAQQFPDLHSELNLSSLELGDSALYFCASSVASGGYNEQFFGPGTRLTVL.

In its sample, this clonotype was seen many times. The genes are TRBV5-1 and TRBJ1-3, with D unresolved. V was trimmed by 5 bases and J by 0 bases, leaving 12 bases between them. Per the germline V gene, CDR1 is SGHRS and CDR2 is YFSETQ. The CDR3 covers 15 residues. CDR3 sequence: CASRGEPGSGNTIYF. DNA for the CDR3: TGCGCCAGCAGGGGAGAACCCGGCTCTGGAAACACCATATATTTT.

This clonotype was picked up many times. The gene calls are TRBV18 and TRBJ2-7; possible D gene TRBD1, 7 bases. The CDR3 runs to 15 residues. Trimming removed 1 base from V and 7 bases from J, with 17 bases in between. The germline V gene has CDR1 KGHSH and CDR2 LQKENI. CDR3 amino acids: CASSPRTGGAGEQYV. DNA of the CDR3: TGTGCCAGCTCACCACGGACAGGCGGGGCGGGGGAGCAGTACGTC.

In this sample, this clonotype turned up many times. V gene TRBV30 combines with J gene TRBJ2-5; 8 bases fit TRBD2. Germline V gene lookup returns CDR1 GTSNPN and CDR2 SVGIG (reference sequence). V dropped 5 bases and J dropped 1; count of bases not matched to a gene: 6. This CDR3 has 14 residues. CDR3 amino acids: CAWVGTSGQETQYF. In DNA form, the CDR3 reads TGTGCCTGGGTGGGCACTAGCGGCCAAGAGACCCAGTACTTC.

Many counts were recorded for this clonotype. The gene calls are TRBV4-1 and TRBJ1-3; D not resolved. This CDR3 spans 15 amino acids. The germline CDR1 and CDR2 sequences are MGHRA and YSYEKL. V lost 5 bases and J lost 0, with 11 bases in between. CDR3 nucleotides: TGCGCCAGCAGCTCTATTACCTACTCTGGAAACACCATATATTTT. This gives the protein CASSSITYSGNTIYF.

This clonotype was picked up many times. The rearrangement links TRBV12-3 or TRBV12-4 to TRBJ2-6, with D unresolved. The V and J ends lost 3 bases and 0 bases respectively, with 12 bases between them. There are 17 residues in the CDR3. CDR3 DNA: TGTGCCAGCAGTTTGAACAACCTACTCTCTGGGGCCAACGTCCTGACTTTC. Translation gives CASSLNNLLSGANVLTF.

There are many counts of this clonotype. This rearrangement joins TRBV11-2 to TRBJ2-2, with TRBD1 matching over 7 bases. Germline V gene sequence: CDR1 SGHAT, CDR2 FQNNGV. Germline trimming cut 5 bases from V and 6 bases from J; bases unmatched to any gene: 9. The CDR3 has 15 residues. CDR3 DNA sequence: TGTGCCAGCAGCCCTACAGGGGTAGCCGCCGGGGAGCTGTTTTTT. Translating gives CASSPTGVAAGELFF.

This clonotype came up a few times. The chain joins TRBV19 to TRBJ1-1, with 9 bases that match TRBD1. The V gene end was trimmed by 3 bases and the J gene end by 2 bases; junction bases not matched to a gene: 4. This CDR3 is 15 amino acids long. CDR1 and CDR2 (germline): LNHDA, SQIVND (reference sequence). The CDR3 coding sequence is TGTGCCAGTAGTATGGGACAGGGAGGAAACACTGAAGCTTTCTTT. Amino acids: CASSMGQGGNTEAFF.

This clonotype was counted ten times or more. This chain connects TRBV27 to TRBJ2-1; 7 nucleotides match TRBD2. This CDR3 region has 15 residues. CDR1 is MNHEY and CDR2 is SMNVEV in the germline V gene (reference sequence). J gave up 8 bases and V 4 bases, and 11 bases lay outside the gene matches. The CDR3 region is CASSSSWGGWDEQFF. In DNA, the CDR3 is TGTGCCAGCAGTTCCAGTTGGGGGGGGTGGGATGAGCAGTTCTTC.

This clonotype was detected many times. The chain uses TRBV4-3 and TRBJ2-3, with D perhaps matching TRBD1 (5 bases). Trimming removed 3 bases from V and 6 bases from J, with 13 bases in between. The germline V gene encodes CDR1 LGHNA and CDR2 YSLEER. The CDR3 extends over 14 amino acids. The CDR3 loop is CASSHAQGDDTQYF. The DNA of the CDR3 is TGCGCCAGCAGCCACGCCCAGGGTGACGATACGCAGTATTTT.

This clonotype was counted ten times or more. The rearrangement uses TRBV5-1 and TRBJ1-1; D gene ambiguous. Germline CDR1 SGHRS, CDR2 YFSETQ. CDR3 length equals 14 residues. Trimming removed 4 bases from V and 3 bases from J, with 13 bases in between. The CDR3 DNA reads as TGCGCCAGCAGCCTGGCCGCGGGTGACACTGAAGCTTTCTTT. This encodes CASSLAAGDTEAFF.

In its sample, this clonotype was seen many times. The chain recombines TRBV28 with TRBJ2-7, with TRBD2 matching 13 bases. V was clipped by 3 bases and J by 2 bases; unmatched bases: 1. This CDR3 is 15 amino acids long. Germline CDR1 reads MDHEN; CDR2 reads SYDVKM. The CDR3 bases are TGTGCCAGCAGTTTGGGACTAGCGGGGACCTACGAGCAGTACTTC. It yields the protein CASSLGLAGTYEQYF.

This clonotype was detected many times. CDR3 amino acids: CASSLQENTGELFF. The CDR3 DNA reads as TGCGCCAGCAGCTTGCAAGAGAACACCGGGGAGCTGTTTTTT. The J gene is TRBJ2-2, the V gene TRBV5-1; D call uncertain. CDR3 length equals 14 residues. Germline V CDR1 and CDR2: SGHRS, YFSETQ. The V end lost 1 base, the J end lost 1 base, and 5 bases lay between the germline ends.

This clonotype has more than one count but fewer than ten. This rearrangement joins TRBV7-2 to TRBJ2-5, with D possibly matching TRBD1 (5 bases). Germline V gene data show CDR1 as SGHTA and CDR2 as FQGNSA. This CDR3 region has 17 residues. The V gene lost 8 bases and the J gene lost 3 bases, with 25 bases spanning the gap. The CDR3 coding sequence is TGTGCCAGCCGATTATTTGACAGTACCTATAGAAAAGAGACCCAGTACTTC. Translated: CASRLFDSTYRKETQYF.

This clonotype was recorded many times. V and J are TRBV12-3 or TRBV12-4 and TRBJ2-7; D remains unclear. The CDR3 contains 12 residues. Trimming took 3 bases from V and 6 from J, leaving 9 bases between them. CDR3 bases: TGTGCCAGCAGTTTCCCCCTGAGCGAGCAGTACTTC. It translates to CASSFPLSEQYF.

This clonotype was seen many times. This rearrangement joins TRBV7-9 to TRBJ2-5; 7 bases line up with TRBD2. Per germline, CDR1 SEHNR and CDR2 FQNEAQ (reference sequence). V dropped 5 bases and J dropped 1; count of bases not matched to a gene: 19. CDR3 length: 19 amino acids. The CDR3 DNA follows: TGTGCCAGCAGCCTTGTCGGGGACCCAAGGTCGGGGGGCCAAGAGACCCAGTACTTC. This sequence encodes CASSLVGDPRSGGQETQYF.

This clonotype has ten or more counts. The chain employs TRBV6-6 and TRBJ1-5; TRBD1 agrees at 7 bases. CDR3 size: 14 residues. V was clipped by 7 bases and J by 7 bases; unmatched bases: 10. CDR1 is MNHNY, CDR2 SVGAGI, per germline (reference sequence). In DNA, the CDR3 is TGTGCCAGCAATGACAGGGAGCGGAACCAGCCCCAGCATTTT. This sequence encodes CASNDRERNQPQHF.

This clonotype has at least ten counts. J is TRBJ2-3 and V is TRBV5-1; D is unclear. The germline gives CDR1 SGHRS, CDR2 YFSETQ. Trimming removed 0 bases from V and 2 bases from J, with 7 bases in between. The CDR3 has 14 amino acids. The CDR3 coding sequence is TGCGCCAGCAGCTTGGCCCTACCCACAGATACGCAGTATTTT. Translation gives CASSLALPTDTQYF.

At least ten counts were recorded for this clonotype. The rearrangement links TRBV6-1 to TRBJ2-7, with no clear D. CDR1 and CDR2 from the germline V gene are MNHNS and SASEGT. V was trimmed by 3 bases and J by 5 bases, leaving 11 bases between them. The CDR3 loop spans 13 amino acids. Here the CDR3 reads CASSERHGHEQYV. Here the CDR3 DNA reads TGTGCCAGCAGTGAGCGGCACGGCCACGAGCAGTACGTC.

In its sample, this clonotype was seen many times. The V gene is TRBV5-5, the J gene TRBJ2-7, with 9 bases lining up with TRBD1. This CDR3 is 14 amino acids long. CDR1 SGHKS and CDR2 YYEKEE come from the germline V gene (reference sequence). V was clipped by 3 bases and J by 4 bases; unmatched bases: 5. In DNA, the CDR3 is TGTGCCAGCAGCTGGGGGGACAGGGAGTACGAGCAGTACGTC. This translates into CASSWGDREYEQYV.